This T cell receptor beta chain appears in the sequencing data of a study of cytomegalovirus exposure and HLA in healthy donors (dated by TCRdb to the late 2010s). Broadly, across the study: A later analysis indicated that the 95 to 150 validation repertoires were generated on the platform also employed for the roughly 720 repertoires of the first cohort. The aim of the study was to test whether cataloging public T cell receptors could identify signatures of past pathogen exposure. To predict cytomegalovirus infection status, the study brought together high-throughput TCR immunosequencing, statistical association of individual TCRs with disease status, and machine learning. Along with the 666-subject first cohort, a separate validation cohort of around 110 different subjects was used. Beyond this particular receptor, the publication reports: The study listed 164 TCR beta chains as associated with cytomegalovirus. Subsequent analysis determined that TCRs grouped into clusters in the first cohort also showed a tendency toward co-occurrence across the roughly 120 validation repertoires, and 85% to 95% of cluster scores exceeded 0. A later analysis lacked HLA typing for the validation cohort, so it scored co-occurrence in that cohort across all 120 or so repertoires. In vitro tests confirmed that a few of the cytomegalovirus-associated TCR beta chains recognize cytomegalovirus antigens. In both the original and validation cohorts, the classifier was reported to diagnose cytomegalovirus status with high specificity and sensitivity. The authors suggested that the approach could potentially be extended to other disease states and immunological phenotypes. Most TCR sequences were observed very rarely across donors, whereas some public TCRs were present in many individuals.

The method behind the library was the immunoSEQ multiplex PCR assay. Turning to the authors' computational methods: A statistical classification framework was built to diagnose cytomegalovirus status from the catalog of TCR beta chain sequences. TCRdb provides this immuneACCESS table in a form limited to in-frame rearrangements. Some clones are lacking; in checked studies, under half of them reflect an unresolved V gene, and why the rest are absent is not known. V and J calls and clone size follow that table, whereas D and trimming were derived from the DNA. The sample records 100,000 to 150,000 clones, 85% to 90% of which are singletons. Of the sample, approximately 2.1% is held by the ten largest clones. On this clone: Which antigen it targets is not known. The sample holds no much larger clone one base away, and base qualities are not on file.

The donors were included in the validation cohort of 120 subjects, a group kept apart from the roughly 610-subject first cohort. The receptor was isolated from a woman between 18 and 29 years old in good health and CMV-seronegative. Input material: PBMCs.

The nucleotide sequence is TGTGCCAGCAGTTTCGGGCAGGGTAACAATCAGCCCCAGCATTTT. Its protein reads: CASSFGQGNNQPQHF. The chain employs TRBV28 and TRBJ1-5, and perhaps TRBD1 as D gene, on 5 matching bases. The CDR3 sequence holds 15 residues, the cysteine and phenylalanine included. The kept DNA is CDR3 alone, 45 bases in frame from the first base. Relative to germline, V is 3 bases shorter and J is 3 bases shorter, with 12 bases between their ends. The germline V gene yields MDHEN for CDR1 and SYDVKM for CDR2.